This TCR beta chain comes out of a study of liver allograft versus peripheral blood T cells. Study-wide background: What was compared were the T cell receptor repertoires in transplanted livers and those in the peripheral blood of recipients.

MiXCR, applied by TCRdb to the reads, yields one record per CDR3 protein. The data hold under 4,500 distinct CDR3 sequences, with approximately 16% observed a single time. Findings of the study overall: Reports indicated that T cell receptor repertoires inside liver allografts differed from those in peripheral blood.

V was cut by 4 bases and J by 2 bases, with 15 bases left in between. Germline CDR1 SGHNT, CDR2 YENEEA. The CDR3 extends over 15 amino acids. This clonotype counts as medium-sized. No antigen is known for it. V usage is TRBV11-3 and J usage is TRBJ2-7, with D possibly TRBD2 on 5 matching bases. The source is a human patient who had a liver transplant. Some of the T cells may derive from the graft donor. CDR3: CASSSHARGPYEQYV. CDR3 coding DNA: TGTGCCAGCAGCTCTCACGCCCGAGGGCCCTACGAGCAGTACGTC.